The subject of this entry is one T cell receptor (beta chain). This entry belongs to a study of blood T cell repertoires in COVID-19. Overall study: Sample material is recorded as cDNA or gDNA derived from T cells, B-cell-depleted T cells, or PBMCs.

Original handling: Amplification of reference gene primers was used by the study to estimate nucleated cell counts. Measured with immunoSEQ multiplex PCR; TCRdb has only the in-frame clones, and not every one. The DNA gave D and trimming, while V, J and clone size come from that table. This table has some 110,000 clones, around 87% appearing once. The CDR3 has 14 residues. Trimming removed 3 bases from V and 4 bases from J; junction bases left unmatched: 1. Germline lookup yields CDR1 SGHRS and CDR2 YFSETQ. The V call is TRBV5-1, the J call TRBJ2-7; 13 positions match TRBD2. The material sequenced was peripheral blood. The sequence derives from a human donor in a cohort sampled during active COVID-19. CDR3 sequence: CASSWTSGSYEQYF. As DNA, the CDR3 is TGCGCCAGCAGCTGGACTAGCGGGAGTTACGAGCAGTACTTC.